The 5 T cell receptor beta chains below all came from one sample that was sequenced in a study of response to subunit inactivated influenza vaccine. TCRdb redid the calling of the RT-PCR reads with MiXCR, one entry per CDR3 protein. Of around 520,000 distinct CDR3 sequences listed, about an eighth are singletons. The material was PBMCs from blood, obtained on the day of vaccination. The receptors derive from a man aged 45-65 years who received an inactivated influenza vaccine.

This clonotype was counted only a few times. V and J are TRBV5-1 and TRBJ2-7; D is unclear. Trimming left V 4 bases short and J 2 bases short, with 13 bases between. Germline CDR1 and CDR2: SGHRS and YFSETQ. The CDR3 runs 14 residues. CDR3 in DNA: TGCGCCAGCAGCCCCGCCGAGGTCGCCTACGAGCAGTACTTC. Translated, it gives CASSPAEVAYEQYF.

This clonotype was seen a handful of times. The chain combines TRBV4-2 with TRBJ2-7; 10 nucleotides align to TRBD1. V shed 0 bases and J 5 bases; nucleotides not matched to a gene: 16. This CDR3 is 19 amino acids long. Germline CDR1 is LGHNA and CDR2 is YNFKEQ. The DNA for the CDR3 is TGTGCCAGCAGCCAAGACCTCGGACAGGGGGTTCTTTCGCAGGACGAGCAGTACTTC. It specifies CASSQDLGQGVLSQDEQYF.

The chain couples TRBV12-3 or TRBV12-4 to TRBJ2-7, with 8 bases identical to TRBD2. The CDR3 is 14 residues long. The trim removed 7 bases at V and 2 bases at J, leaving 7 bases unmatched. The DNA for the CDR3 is TGTGCCAGCAAATATAGCGGGAACCCCTACGAGCAGTACTTC. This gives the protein CASKYSGNPYEQYF.

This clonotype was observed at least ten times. The CDR3 bases are TGCAGCGTTGAACCCGGACTAGCAACGGCGGAGCAGTTCTTC. Its protein product is CSVEPGLATAEQFF. The chain carries TRBV29-1 and TRBJ2-1, with TRBD2 identical over 8 bases. Germline assignment: CDR1 SQVTM and CDR2 ANQGSEA. The V gene end was trimmed by 2 bases and the J gene end by 10 bases; junction bases not matched to a gene: 10. The CDR3 loop spans 14 amino acids.

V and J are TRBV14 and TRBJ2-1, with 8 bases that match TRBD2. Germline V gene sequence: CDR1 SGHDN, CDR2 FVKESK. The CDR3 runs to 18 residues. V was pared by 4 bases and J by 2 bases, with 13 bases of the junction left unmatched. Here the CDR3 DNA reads TGTGCCAGCAGCCCCGAAATTCTAGCGGGCCTTCCCTACAATGAGCAGTTCTTC. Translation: CASSPEILAGLPYNEQFF.